This T cell receptor (beta chain) was profiled in a study of cytomegalovirus exposure and HLA in healthy donors. Turning to the study itself: HLA-typed donors contributed 80 million or so unique TCRs, which were held in an early data release.

The donors comprised healthy bone marrow donors. Of note for this clone: Its antigen is undetermined.

J lost 3 bases, V lost 8 bases, and 7 bases had no gene match. The CDR3 runs 14 residues. CDR1 is GTSNPN and CDR2 is SVGIG in the germline V gene (reference sequence). PCR amplification relied on 60 Vbeta primers (plus 13 Jbeta primers). The table came from immunoSEQ multiplex PCR; TCRdb's copy has only in-frame clones and leaves some out. The profile shows about 120,000 clones, 74% of them singletons. Study conclusions and caveats: Follow-up analysis seemed to connect common viral pathogens with several of the most significant clusters identified. A few CMV-associated chains were confirmed in vitro to be specific for CMV antigens.

The source material was PBMCs. The chain uses TRBV30 and TRBJ2-6; 7 nucleotides line up with TRBD2. The sequence derives from a human donor in good health. The CDR3 loop is CAGGGGNGANVLTF. For the CDR3, the DNA is TGTGCCGGGGGGGGTGGGAATGGGGCCAACGTCCTGACTTTC. Complete variable domain (other parts from reference TRBV30 and TRBJ2-6): SQTIHQWPATLVQPVGSPLSLECTVEGTSNPNLYWYRQAAGRGLQLLFYSVGIGQISSEVPQNLSASRPQDRQFILSSKKLLLSDSGFYLCAGGGGNGANVLTFGAGSRLTVL.